What follows is one T cell receptor (beta chain) and its context. Sequenced by immunoSEQ multiplex PCR; TCRdb stores in-frame clones only, minus some. The sample consists of around 99,000 clones, approximately 90% of them appearing once. The sample is drawn from a study of T cell responses to AZD1222 COVID-19 vaccine. The V end lost 4 bases, the J end lost 2 bases, and 12 bases lay between the germline ends. This CDR3 contains 15 residues. In germline, CDR1 is SGDLS, CDR2 YYNGEE. The input for sequencing was peripheral blood, taken 28 days after the second AZD1222 dose. The chain employs TRBV9 and TRBJ2-2; D is ambiguous. The TCR comes from an adult who received the AZD1222 COVID-19 vaccine. In DNA, the CDR3 is TGTGCCAGCAGCCTCACCCAGCACAACACCGGGGAGCTGTTTTTT. Its protein is CASSLTQHNTGELFF.